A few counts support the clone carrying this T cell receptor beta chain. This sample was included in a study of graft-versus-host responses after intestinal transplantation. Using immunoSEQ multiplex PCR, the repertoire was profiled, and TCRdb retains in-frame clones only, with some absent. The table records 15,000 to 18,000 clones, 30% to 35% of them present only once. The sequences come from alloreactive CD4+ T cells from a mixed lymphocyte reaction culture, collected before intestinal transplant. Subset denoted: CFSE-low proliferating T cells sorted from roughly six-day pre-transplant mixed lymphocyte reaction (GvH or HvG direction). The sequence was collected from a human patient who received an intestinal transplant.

CDR3 residues: CASSLSPNTEAFF. The CDR3 coding sequence is TGTGCCAGCAGCTTAAGCCCGAACACTGAAGCTTTCTTT. The chain employs TRBV5-6 and TRBJ1-1; the D is unclear. The germline V gene encodes CDR1 SGHDT and CDR2 YYEEEE. V was pared by 2 bases and J by 1 base, with 6 bases between. The CDR3 length is 13 residues. Full variable domain (rest looked up from reference TRBV5-6 and TRBJ1-1): DAGVTQSPTHLIKTRGQQVTLRCSPKSGHDTVSWYQQALGQGPQFIFQYYEEEERQRGNFPDRFSGHQFPNYSSELNVNALLLGDSALYLCASSLSPNTEAFFGQGTRLTVV.